The clone carrying this TCR beta chain was counted between two and nine times. The antigen is not known. This specimen comes from a study of T-cell reconstitution after alpha-beta-depleted transplantation in children. The CDR3 spans 15 residues. Germline CDR1 SGDLS, CDR2 YYNGEE. Trimming cost V 0 bases and J 2 bases, with 10 bases left between them. Preparation of the TCRbeta library used unique molecular identifiers. TCRdb re-derived calls from the PCR reads in MiXCR, one entry per CDR3 protein. In the table there are 400,000 to 450,000 distinct CDR3 sequences, 43% of which are singletons. General study points: At the one-year point after transplant, T-cell counts and TCRbeta diversity were found to come mostly from T cells that had been newly produced. Two months or so post-transplant, alpha-beta T cells reportedly derived from several hundred expanded graft clones.

The receptor was derived from a girl aged 2 to 10 with aplastic anemia, due to receive a stem cell transplant. The genes are TRBV9 and TRBJ2-3; D is tentatively TRBD1 or TRBD2 (5 bases each). The sequencing used PBMCs, collected before TCRalphabeta/CD19-depleted stem cell transplant. The CDR3 sequence is CASSVGDGNTDTQYF. Here the CDR3 DNA reads TGTGCCAGCAGCGTAGGGGACGGAAACACAGATACGCAGTATTTT.